This T cell receptor beta chain appears in the sequencing data of a study of T-cell memory formation after mild COVID-19. About the research overall: Clustering of TCRs was largely donor specific.

V gave up 6 bases and J gave up 1 base; unmatched junction bases: 8. The CDR3 is 15 amino acids. The germline V gene encodes CDR1 DFQATT and CDR2 SNEGSKA (reference sequence). TCRdb reanalysed the 5' RACE reads using MiXCR and keeps one entry per CDR3 protein. The repertoire holds about 210,000 distinct CDR3 sequences, with roughly a tenth as singletons. The chain combines TRBV20-1 with TRBJ2-5; 10 bases are a match to TRBD2. This sequence was found in a man aged 18-30 years who had mild COVID-19 (a few samples of this study predate the infection). Cell type and time point are not known. The sample was PBMCs or a T cell subset sorted from them (not recorded which). CDR3 sequence: CSAPEASGGQETQYF. The CDR3 nucleotides are TGCAGTGCGCCGGAGGCTAGCGGGGGCCAAGAGACCCAGTACTTC.